These 14 T cell receptor beta chains came from one sample sequenced in a study of spatial heterogeneity in lung cancer. Study findings and constraints: Within tumors, counts of expanded alpha and beta TCRs tracked tumor mutation counts.

These TCRs are of unknown antigen specificity. Time point in this sample: sample taken at primary tumor resection. TCRdb independently ran MiXCR on the 5' RACE reads; one entry per CDR3 protein. The top ten hold approximately 12% of the sample, which has 6,400 or so distinct CDR3 sequences, 6.7% seen once. The sequencing here drew on lung tumor tissue, taken at surgery. The origin of the receptors is a male donor with early-stage non-small cell lung cancer.

This clonotype was recorded at least ten times. V is TRBV20-1 and J is TRBJ1-1; D is uncertain. Trimming left V 6 bases short and J 3 bases short, with 17 bases between. Germline V gene lookup returns CDR1 DFQATT and CDR2 SNEGSKA (reference sequence). The CDR3 length is 14 residues. The CDR3: CSAWAGVWHTEAFF. CDR3 sequence (DNA): TGCAGTGCCTGGGCCGGGGTATGGCACACTGAAGCTTTCTTT.

This clonotype was seen ten or more times. The gene calls are TRBV6-1 and TRBJ2-2, with 12 bases matching TRBD1. The CDR3 is 16 amino acids. V trimming: 5 bases; J trimming: 6 bases; junction bases outside the gene matches: 7. Per germline, CDR1 MNHNS and CDR2 SASEGT. The CDR3 nucleotides are TGTGCCAGCAGTTTTGGGACAGGGGGCCTCGCCGGGGAGCTGTTTTTT. It codes for CASSFGTGGLAGELFF.

In its sample, this clonotype is medium-sized. The chain joins TRBV2 to TRBJ1-6; D possibly corresponds to TRBD1 (5 bases). The V gene's germline CDR1 is SNHLY and CDR2 FYNNEI. The V end was cut by 4 bases, the J end by 7 bases, with 14 bases between. The CDR3 consists of 15 residues. The CDR3 here is CASSGGGGVNSPLHF. For the CDR3, the DNA is TGTGCCAGCAGTGGTGGGGGGGGAGTGAATTCACCCCTCCACTTT.

Sample share makes this clonotype medium-sized. The chain recombines TRBV24-1 with TRBJ1-3; weak D call: TRBD1 (5 bases). V shed 4 bases and J shed 0 bases, with 15 bases lying between them. Germline CDR1 is KGHDR and CDR2 is SFDVKD. CDR3 length: 17 amino acids. The CDR3 here is CATSDELQVGSGNTIYF. The CDR3 DNA reads as TGTGCCACCAGTGACGAACTACAGGTTGGCTCTGGAAACACCATATATTTT.

This clonotype is classed as medium-sized. The chain links TRBV5-1 to TRBJ2-3; D is undetermined. CDR3 length equals 15 residues. The V end was cut by 0 bases, the J end by 1 base, with 9 bases between. Germline V gene lookup returns CDR1 SGHRS and CDR2 YFSETQ. CDR3 bases: TGCGCCAGCAGCTTGGAAGTCTCACGCACAGATACGCAGTATTTT. Protein product: CASSLEVSRTDTQYF. The whole variable domain, filled in from reference TRBV5-1 and TRBJ2-3, reads KAGVTQTPRYLIKTRGQQVTLSCSPISGHRSVSWYQQTPGQGLQFLFEYFSETQRNKGNFPGRFSGRQFSNSRSEMNVSTLELGDSALYLCASSLEVSRTDTQYFGPGTRLTVL.

The table lists this clonotype with many counts. The CDR3 spells CASSLDSSTDTQYF. For the CDR3, the DNA is TGTGCCAGCAGCTTGGATTCCAGCACAGATACGCAGTATTTT. V usage is TRBV7-2 and J usage is TRBJ2-3; D not resolved. Trimming shortened V by 3 bases and J by 0 bases, and 7 bases separated the two germline ends. From germline, CDR1 is SGHTA and CDR2 FQGNSA. The CDR3 contains 14 residues.

This clonotype was observed many times. The V and J genes are TRBV9 and TRBJ2-3; TRBD1 might be the D (6 bases). The V end lost 1 base, the J end lost 5 bases, and 8 bases lay between the germline ends. The CDR3 covers 13 residues. Germline values: CDR1 SGDLS, CDR2 YYNGEE. CDR3 DNA sequence: TGTGCCAGCAGCGTACAGGGGAGAGATACGCAGTATTTT. Translated: CASSVQGRDTQYF. The full variable domain, rest sourced from reference TRBV9 and TRBJ2-3, is DSGVTQTPKHLITATGQRVTLRCSPRSGDLSVYWYQQSLDQGLQFLIQYYNGEERAKGNILERFSAQQFPDLHSELNLSSLELGDSALYFCASSVQGRDTQYFGPGTRLTVL.

The chain recombines TRBV29-1 with TRBJ2-3; 7 nucleotides agree with TRBD1. The germline CDR1 and CDR2 sequences are SQVTM and ANQGSEA. With 7 bases clipped from V and 4 bases from J, the junction kept 8 bases outside the gene matches. The CDR3 spans 13 residues. In nucleotides, the CDR3 is TGCAGCGCACGACAGGGTTCCTCAGATACGCAGTATTTT. The encoded protein is CSARQGSSDTQYF.

This clonotype is labeled medium-sized. The V call is TRBV4-1, the J call TRBJ2-1; 10 bases map to TRBD2. Germline CDR1 is MGHRA and CDR2 is YSYEKL. The CDR3 has 16 residues. Losses at the gene ends were 4 bases for V and 0 bases for J; bases not matched to a gene: 3. CDR3 sequence: CASSLGLASSYNEQFF. In nucleotides, the CDR3 is TGCGCCAGCAGCCTGGGACTAGCGAGCTCCTACAATGAGCAGTTCTTC.

This clonotype is labeled medium-sized. This chain links TRBV7-9 with TRBJ2-3, with a weak D call TRBD1 (5 bases). The CDR3 length is 14 residues. Trimming cost V 5 bases and J 5 bases, with 14 bases left between them. Germline values: CDR1 SEHNR, CDR2 FQNEAQ (reference sequence). The CDR3 protein is CASSPARQIDTQYF. The CDR3 DNA sequence: TGTGCCAGCAGCCCCGCCCGACAGATAGATACGCAGTATTTT. Full variable domain (remainder filled in from reference TRBV7-9 and TRBJ2-3): DTGVSQNPRHKITKRGQNVTFRCDPISEHNRLYWYRQTLGQGPEFLTYFQNEAQLEKSRLLSDRFSAERPKGSFSTLEIQRTEQGDSAMYLCASSPARQIDTQYFGPGTRLTVL.

By share of the sample, this clonotype is medium-sized. The chain links TRBV7-6 to TRBJ1-6; TRBD1 aligns across 8 bases. CDR3 length: 14 amino acids. J gave up 10 bases and V 6 bases, and 8 bases lay outside the gene matches. Germline-derived CDR1 and CDR2 are SGHVS and FNYEAQ. The CDR3 nucleotides read TGTGCCAGCAGTCCCCAGGGGGCGCGATCACCCCTCCACTTT. It specifies CASSPQGARSPLHF.

This clonotype was seen at least ten times. The V gene is TRBV11-2, the J gene TRBJ2-6; D remains ambiguous. V shed 1 base and J shed 0 bases, with 4 bases lying between them. CDR3 length equals 15 residues. Germline CDR1 SGHAT, CDR2 FQNNGV. This CDR3 reads CASSLGGSGANVLTF. CDR3 coding DNA: TGTGCCAGCAGCTTAGGTGGCTCTGGGGCCAACGTCCTGACTTTC.

This clonotype was detected ten times or more. The chain carries TRBV4-2 and TRBJ2-5; TRBD2 agrees at 10 bases. J lost 4 bases, V lost 1 base, and 9 bases had no gene match. Germline V gene data show CDR1 as LGHNA and CDR2 as YNFKEQ. CDR3 length: 17 residues. CDR3 DNA: TGTGCCAGCAGCCAAGGGTACAGCGGGGGGGCCGGAGAGACCCAGTACTTC. This sequence encodes CASSQGYSGGAGETQYF.

This clonotype showed up just a few times. Since a much larger clone is just one base distant, this may be a read error. This chain joins TRBV12-3 or TRBV12-4 and TRBJ1-1; maybe TRBD1 (6 bases). This CDR3 region has 13 residues. The CDR3 loop reads CAGSPPEGAEAFF. CDR3 DNA sequence: TGTGCCGGCAGTCCCCCCGAGGGGGCTGAAGCTTTCTTT.